These T cell receptor beta chains were read from a single sample in a study of blood T cell repertoires in COVID-19. Profiling relied on immunoSEQ multiplex PCR, and the TCRdb table lists in-frame clones only, not all of them. The sample yields about 410,000 clones, 70% to 90% seen once. Sequencing input: peripheral blood. Receptors were obtained from a woman aged 40 to 50 with COVID-19, enrolled during active disease. Both conserved end residues are part of each CDR3. The D gene is left open where the match is weak. Only part of the rows carry a size: once, few, many, or a class if the clone is expanded.

cdr3_aa	cdr3_nt	v_call	clone_size	d_call	j_call
CASSLRTVRENSPLHF	TGTGCCAGCAGTTTAAGGACGGTCAGGGAAAATTCACCCCTCCACTTT	TRBV27	-	-	TRBJ1-6
CASSQNRGPRAYNEQFF	TGTGCCAGCAGTCAAAACAGGGGCCCGCGGGCCTACAATGAGCAGTTCTTC	TRBV7-2	-	TRBD1	TRBJ2-1
CATSLSTDTQYF	TGTGCCACCAGCCTTAGCACAGATACGCAGTATTTT	TRBV15	-	-	TRBJ2-3
CASSLGNSYGYTF	TGTGCCAGCAGCTTGGGAAATAGCTATGGCTACACCTTC	TRBV5-6	-	-	TRBJ1-2
CASSEGRGLSPLHF	TGTGCCAGCAGTGAGGGCAGGGGGCTTTCACCCCTCCACTTT	TRBV2	-	TRBD1	TRBJ1-6
CATSEPNPAGLGEKLFF	TGTGCCACCAGTGAACCAAACCCCGCTGGGTTGGGCGAAAAACTGTTTTTT	TRBV24-1	few	-	TRBJ1-4
CASSPAGANVLTF	TGTGCCAGCAGCCCCGCTGGGGCCAACGTCCTGACTTTC	TRBV7-3	-	-	TRBJ2-6
CASGGQGSSEAFF	TGCGCCAGCGGGGGACAGGGGTCTTCCGAAGCTTTCTTT	TRBV5-1	-	TRBD1	TRBJ1-1
CASSLNEWRKQYF	TGTGCCAGCAGTTTAAACGAGTGGCGGAAGCAGTACTTC	TRBV28	-	-	TRBJ2-5
CASTQSAGVINYGYTF	TGTGCCAGCACTCAATCTGCCGGGGTCATAAACTATGGCTACACCTTC	TRBV4-2	-	-	TRBJ1-2
CAWRRQGASYGYTF	TGTGCCTGGAGGCGGCAGGGGGCTAGCTATGGCTACACCTTC	TRBV30	-	TRBD1	TRBJ1-2
CAISDLAGGYSYEQYF	TGTGCCATCAGTGATTTAGCGGGGGGCTACTCCTACGAGCAGTACTTC	TRBV10-3	-	TRBD2	TRBJ2-7
CAISDDRNTEAFF	TGTGCCATCAGTGATGACAGGAACACTGAAGCTTTCTTT	TRBV10-3	few	-	TRBJ1-1
CASSLGVPGDTQYF	TGCGCCAGCAGCTTGGGGGTTCCGGGAGATACGCAGTATTTT	TRBV5-1	-	-	TRBJ2-3
CASSSAGRTDEKLFF	TGTGCCAGCAGCTCCGCGGGACGTACGGATGAAAAACTGTTTTTT	TRBV5-4	-	-	TRBJ1-4
CASSPWGEVFYGYTF	TGTGCTAGCAGCCCTTGGGGGGAAGTGTTCTATGGCTACACCTTC	TRBV7-7	-	-	TRBJ1-2
CASSLGDSFMNTEAFF	TGCGCCAGCAGCTTGGGGGACAGCTTCATGAACACTGAAGCTTTCTTT	TRBV5-1	-	TRBD1	TRBJ1-1
CAIKTEGSNQPQHF	TGTGCCATCAAGACAGAAGGGTCAAATCAGCCCCAGCATTTT	TRBV10-3	once	-	TRBJ1-5
CASSPRGESGNTIYF	TGTGCCAGCAGCCCCCGGGGGGAGTCTGGAAACACCATATATTTT	TRBV7-2	-	-	TRBJ1-3
CSVEDRMGGIGELFF	TGCAGCGTTGAAGATAGAATGGGGGGAATTGGGGAGCTGTTTTTT	TRBV29-1	-	-	TRBJ2-2
CASSIRTGGTYEQYF	TGTGCCAGTAGTATAAGGACAGGGGGTACCTACGAGCAGTACTTC	TRBV19	-	TRBD1	TRBJ2-7
CASRGILQGEVYEQYF	TGTGCCAGTAGGGGAATCCTACAGGGAGAGGTCTACGAGCAGTACTTC	TRBV19	-	-	TRBJ2-7
CSAGDTYLAFF	TGCAGTGCTGGGGACACTTATCTGGCTTTCTTT	TRBV20-1	few	-	TRBJ1-1
CASRMGAPGGSSYNEQFF	TGTGCCAGCAGGATGGGGGCGCCGGGGGGGAGCTCCTACAATGAGCAGTTCTTC	TRBV7-2	-	TRBD2	TRBJ2-1
CASSPSGSTNEKLFF	TGTGCCAGCAGCCCATCGGGGTCCACTAATGAAAAACTGTTTTTT	TRBV9	-	-	TRBJ1-4
CASSQGQGNEKLFF	TGTGCCAGCAGTCAGGGACAGGGTAATGAAAAACTGTTTTTT	TRBV27	-	TRBD1	TRBJ1-4
CSARSGQPQHF	TGCAGTGCCAGATCGGGACAGCCCCAGCATTTT	TRBV20-1	-	-	TRBJ1-5
CATSGEGGGLSSAQFF	TGTGCCACCAGTGGGGAAGGGGGGGGCCTATCCTCCGCACAGTTCTTC	TRBV24-1	once	-	TRBJ2-1
CASSQVAGAQDTQYF	TGTGCCAGCAGCCAGGTGGCAGGGGCTCAGGATACGCAGTATTTT	TRBV3-1/TRBV3-2	-	-	TRBJ2-3
CASSSEDSFLGYTF	TGTGCCAGCAGCTCCGAGGACAGTTTCCTTGGCTACACCTTC	TRBV7-9	-	-	TRBJ1-2
CASRRSGASAGELFF	TGTGCCAGCAGACGTAGCGGGGCGTCGGCCGGGGAGCTGTTTTTT	TRBV7-9	few	TRBD2	TRBJ2-2